The 29 T cell receptor beta chains presented below share a single source sample, sequenced in a study of CD8 T cell repertoires and HIV-1 epitope variants. Method: immunoSEQ multiplex PCR; TCRdb's copy keeps in-frame clones and lacks some. The data show roughly 100,000 clones, with approximately 70% seen just once and under 30% held by the top ten. The sample taken for sequencing was uncultured baseline CD8+ T cells from peripheral blood mononuclear cells (PBMCs). Receptors were obtained from a male donor with HIV.

The CDR3 protein is CASRPRQGAQYF. The CDR3 nucleotides read TGTGCCAGCAGGCCTAGACAGGGTGCGCAGTACTTC. The genes are TRBV27 and TRBJ2-7; 7 bases fit TRBD1. V trimming: 6 bases; J trimming: 9 bases; junction bases outside the gene matches: 8. The CDR3 sequence is 12 residues long. Germline V gene sequence: CDR1 MNHEY, CDR2 SMNVEV (reference sequence).

The genes are TRBV5-1 and TRBJ2-4, with D hard to call. Germline assignment: CDR1 SGHRS and CDR2 YFSETQ. V was pared by 1 base and J by 1 base, with 6 bases between. The CDR3 is 14 amino acids. In nucleotides, the CDR3 is TGCGCCAGCAGCTTGAGCTGGGCCAAAAACATTCAGTACTTC. It translates to CASSLSWAKNIQYF.

The chain links TRBV6-4 to TRBJ1-1; D uncertain. V dropped 3 bases and J dropped 0 bases, with 8 bases sitting between them. This CDR3 contains 14 residues. CDR1 is MRHNA, CDR2 SNTAGT, per germline. The CDR3 sequence: CASSESALNTEAFF. The CDR3, as DNA: TGTGCCAGCAGTGAATCCGCCCTGAACACTGAAGCTTTCTTT.

The genes are TRBV6-1 and TRBJ1-5; D is unresolved. Trimming took 2 bases from V and 3 from J, leaving 2 bases between them. The CDR3 loop spans 12 amino acids. Germline CDR1 is MNHNS and CDR2 is SASEGT. In DNA form, the CDR3 reads TGTGCCAGCAGTGAAAACAATCAGCCCCAGCATTTT. Translation: CASSENNQPQHF.

The rearrangement uses TRBV15 and TRBJ2-5; D unresolved. The germline V gene has CDR1 LNHNV and CDR2 YYDKDF (reference sequence). Trimming took off 0 bases at V and 5 bases at J, with 10 bases between the two ends. CDR3 length: 14 residues. The CDR3 DNA is TGTGCCACCAGCAGAGATCAGCTGGGCGAGACCCAGTACTTC. It is translated as CATSRDQLGETQYF.

This clone appeared a few times. The chain carries TRBV30 and TRBJ2-4; TRBD2 matches 9 bases. This CDR3 spans 14 amino acids. The V and J ends lost 2 bases and 9 bases, in that order; junction bases with no gene match: 8. The germline gives CDR1 GTSNPN, CDR2 SVGIG (reference sequence). CDR3 in DNA: TGTGCCTGGAGTCAAGGACTAGCGTCTGGCATTCAGTACTTC. The encoded protein is CAWSQGLASGIQYF.

The gene calls are TRBV5-6 and TRBJ2-7, with 8 bases lining up with TRBD1. The V segment lost 0 bases and the J segment 0 bases; nucleotides outside the gene matches: 5. The V gene's germline CDR1 is SGHDT and CDR2 YYEEEE. This CDR3 region has 16 residues. For the CDR3, the DNA is TGTGCCAGCAGCTTGGGCCACAGGGGGTTCTCCTACGAGCAGTACTTC. Translated, it gives CASSLGHRGFSYEQYF.

In DNA form, the CDR3 reads TGCAGCGTTGAACGTGGAAACACCATATATTTT. Its protein is CSVERGNTIYF. The chain links TRBV29-1 to TRBJ1-3; D unresolved. Germline V lookup: CDR1 SQVTM, CDR2 ANQGSEA. With 2 bases removed from V and 3 bases from J, the gap between germline ends came to 2 bases. The CDR3 spans 11 residues. Full variable domain (remainder filled in from reference TRBV29-1 and TRBJ1-3): SAVISQKPSRDICQRGTSLTIQCQVDSQVTMMFWYRQQPGQSLTLIATANQGSEATYESGFVIDKFPISRPNLTFSTLTVSNMSPEDSSIYLCSVERGNTIYFGEGSWLTVV.

This clone has a handful of counts. V gene TRBV28 combines with J gene TRBJ2-1, with 9 positions matching TRBD2. Germline assignment: CDR1 MDHEN and CDR2 SYDVKM. This CDR3 has 15 amino acids. The junction had 10 bases not matched to a gene; V was cut back by 6 bases and J by 7 bases. CDR3 in DNA: TGTGCCAGCAGCCTCAGCGGGAGGCCCGGGAATGAGCAGTTCTTC. Protein product: CASSLSGRPGNEQFF.

The chain has TRBV9 and TRBJ2-5, with 12 bases identical to TRBD2. This CDR3 region has 16 residues. V gave up 2 bases and J gave up 4 bases; unmatched junction bases: 6. The germline V gene has CDR1 SGDLS and CDR2 YYNGEE. The chain's CDR3 is CASSVSRLAGVETQYF. The CDR3 coding sequence is TGTGCCAGCAGCGTCTCTAGACTAGCGGGAGTAGAGACCCAGTACTTC.

This rearrangement joins TRBV4-3 to TRBJ1-2, with D perhaps matching TRBD1 (5 bases). Germline CDR1 and CDR2: LGHNA and YSLEER. V was pared by 1 base and J by 4 bases, with 16 bases between. This CDR3 has 16 residues. CDR3 bases: TGCGCCAGCAGCCAAGGGGACCGGCTTGGACTCTATGGCTACACCTTC. Amino acids: CASSQGDRLGLYGYTF.

The chain combines TRBV5-4 with TRBJ2-1; possible D gene TRBD1, 5 bases. The CDR3 runs 15 residues. Trimming pared 0 bases from V and 4 bases from J, leaving 11 bases between. CDR1 and CDR2 (germline): SGHNT, YYREEE (reference sequence). The CDR3 reads CASSLDGDRYNEQFF. The CDR3 DNA sequence: TGTGCCAGCAGCTTGGATGGCGACAGATACAATGAGCAGTTCTTC.

The chain joins TRBV5-6 to TRBJ2-1; D may be TRBD1 (6 bases). This CDR3 region has 16 residues. The germline V gene encodes CDR1 SGHDT and CDR2 YYEEEE. The V end lost 1 base, the J end lost 0 bases, and 11 bases lay between the germline ends. The DNA for the CDR3 is TGTGCCAGCAGCTTGAAGTCAGGGGACTCCTACAATGAGCAGTTCTTC. Translated: CASSLKSGDSYNEQFF.

This rearrangement joins TRBV7-2 to TRBJ2-7; 8 positions agree with TRBD2. The CDR3 loop spans 16 amino acids. With V trimmed by 7 bases and J by 5 bases, 16 bases remained unmatched. The germline gives CDR1 SGHTA, CDR2 FQGNSA. CDR3 sequence (DNA): TGTGCCAGCACCTCTTATGCGGGGGGAGGGTACCACGAGCAGTACTTC. Translation: CASTSYAGGGYHEQYF.

The rearrangement uses TRBV27 and TRBJ2-3; D gene ambiguous. Per germline, CDR1 MNHEY and CDR2 SMNVEV (reference sequence). This CDR3 has 13 residues. The V gene lost 1 base and the J gene lost 0 bases, with 2 bases spanning the gap. CDR3 nucleotides: TGTGCCAGCAGTTTATTTAGCACAGATACGCAGTATTTT. It yields the protein CASSLFSTDTQYF.

The chain couples TRBV5-5 to TRBJ1-4; D gene unclear. Germline V lookup: CDR1 SGHKS, CDR2 YYEKEE (reference sequence). This CDR3 comprises 16 residues. The V and J ends lost 1 base and 2 bases respectively, with 12 bases between them. The CDR3 reads CASSLREQKTNEKLFF. The CDR3 DNA sequence: TGTGCCAGCAGCTTGAGGGAGCAAAAGACTAATGAAAAACTGTTTTTT.

This chain links TRBV7-6 with TRBJ2-1; D remains unclear. CDR1 and CDR2 (germline): SGHVS, FNYEAQ. V lost 3 bases and J 0 bases, leaving 6 bases between the germline ends. The CDR3 loop spans 14 amino acids. The CDR3 region is CASSLETSYNEQFF. CDR3 nucleotide sequence: TGTGCCAGCAGCTTGGAGACCTCCTACAATGAGCAGTTCTTC. Combining the CDR3 with reference TRBV7-6 and TRBJ2-1 gives the whole variable domain GAGVSQSPRYKVTKRGQDVALRCDPISGHVSLYWYRQALGQGPEFLTYFNYEAQQDKSGLPNDRFSAERPEGSISTLTIQRTEQRDSAMYRCASSLETSYNEQFFGPGTRLTVL.

The chain carries TRBV19 and TRBJ2-2, with TRBD1 matching 10 bases. V shed 11 bases, J shed 2 bases, and the junction held 5 bases outside the gene matches. Germline lookup yields CDR1 LNHDA and CDR2 SQIVND (reference sequence). The CDR3 length is 14 residues. The CDR3 coding sequence is TGTGCCGGGCGGACAGGGGGTAACACCGGGGAGCTGTTTTTT. Amino acid sequence: CAGRTGGNTGELFF.

This clone was detected once. The chain joins TRBV18 to TRBJ1-2; 7 bases are shared with TRBD1. Trimming removed 3 bases from V and 4 bases from J; junction bases left unmatched: 5. The CDR3 is made up of 14 amino acids. Germline CDR1 and CDR2: KGHSH and LQKENI. Here the CDR3 DNA reads TGTGCCAGCTCACCTCAACAGGGGAGCTATGGCTACACCTTC. This codes for CASSPQQGSYGYTF.

The rearrangement uses TRBV30 and TRBJ1-5, with 7 nucleotides matching TRBD1. CDR3 length: 15 amino acids. The germline CDR1 and CDR2 sequences are GTSNPN and SVGIG (reference sequence). V was clipped by 2 bases and J by 6 bases; unmatched bases: 10. In DNA, the CDR3 is TGTGCCTGGAGTTTTAGGACAGGCGTCGGTCAGCCCCAGCATTTT. Encoded protein: CAWSFRTGVGQPQHF. The full variable domain, its missing parts supplied by reference TRBV30 and TRBJ1-5, is SQTIHQWPATLVQPVGSPLSLECTVEGTSNPNLYWYRQAAGRGLQLLFYSVGIGQISSEVPQNLSASRPQDRQFILSSKKLLLSDSGFYLCAWSFRTGVGQPQHFGDGTRLSIL.

This chain links TRBV15 with TRBJ2-7; TRBD2 matches at 9 bases. J lost 4 bases, V lost 5 bases, and 15 bases had no gene match. The germline gives CDR1 LNHNV, CDR2 YYDKDF (reference sequence). The length of the CDR3 is 17 residues. CDR3 residues: CATSVLIAASGIYEQYF. The DNA of the CDR3 is TGTGCCACCAGCGTTCTAATAGCTGCTAGCGGGATTTACGAGCAGTACTTC.

V gene TRBV28 combines with J gene TRBJ1-4; no reliable D call. V was shortened by 6 bases and J by 3 bases, with 14 bases between the two germline ends. This CDR3 spans 15 amino acids. The V gene's germline CDR1 is MDHEN and CDR2 SYDVKM. CDR3 in amino acids: CASSLVSVPNEKLFF. The CDR3, as DNA: TGTGCCAGCAGCTTGGTGTCGGTTCCTAATGAAAAACTGTTTTTT.

The CDR3 nucleotides are TGCAGCGTGCATACTACATTATGGAATGAGCAGTTCTTC. Residues: CSVHTTLWNEQFF. The gene calls are TRBV29-1 and TRBJ2-1; unclear D gene. The CDR3 totals 13 residues. V lost 6 bases to trimming and J lost 7 bases, with 16 bases between them. Germline V gene sequence: CDR1 SQVTM, CDR2 ANQGSEA.

The rearrangement joins TRBV13 to TRBJ2-7; 7 bases are shared with TRBD1. The V segment lost 7 bases and the J segment 3 bases; nucleotides outside the gene matches: 9. The CDR3 length is 14 residues. CDR1 and CDR2 from the germline V gene are PRHDT and FYEKMQ (reference sequence). The CDR3: CASTLRGQHYEQYF. Written as DNA, the CDR3 is TGTGCCAGCACCCTTCGGGGACAGCACTACGAGCAGTACTTC.

This chain links TRBV2 with TRBJ1-2; possible D gene TRBD1, 5 bases. Trimming removed 4 bases at V and 4 bases at J, with 10 bases between. There are 13 residues in the CDR3. The V gene's germline CDR1 is SNHLY and CDR2 FYNNEI. The CDR3: CASSGAGIYGYTF. Written as DNA, the CDR3 is TGTGCCAGCAGTGGGGCAGGGATCTATGGCTACACCTTC.

This chain uses TRBV5-6 with TRBJ1-2; D not certain. V was trimmed by 0 bases and J by 7 bases, leaving 7 bases between them. Germline assignment: CDR1 SGHDT and CDR2 YYEEEE. The CDR3 runs to 12 residues. In nucleotides, the CDR3 is TGTGCCAGCAGCTTGGGGCAGCGTGGCTACACCTTC. This sequence encodes CASSLGQRGYTF.

The table lists this clone with a few counts. The chain uses TRBV9 and TRBJ2-1; TRBD2 agrees at 7 bases. Germline lookup yields CDR1 SGDLS and CDR2 YYNGEE. CDR3 size: 18 residues. V trimming: 2 bases; J trimming: 2 bases; junction bases outside the gene matches: 13. The CDR3 DNA reads TGTGCCAGCAGCGTTAGGGAACGGGGAGGGCAGACCTACAATGAGCAGTTCTTC. Protein sequence: CASSVRERGGQTYNEQFF.

The chain couples TRBV7-9 to TRBJ2-7; TRBD1 agrees at 9 bases. Germline V CDR1 and CDR2: SEHNR, FQNEAQ (reference sequence). This CDR3 is 15 amino acids long. J lost 5 bases, V lost 1 base, and 6 bases had no gene match. The chain's CDR3 is CASSLGGTGSHEQYF. The DNA of the CDR3 is TGTGCCAGCAGCTTAGGCGGGACAGGGAGCCACGAGCAGTACTTC. Filled out from reference TRBV7-9 and TRBJ2-7, the complete variable domain reads DTGVSQNPRHKITKRGQNVTFRCDPISEHNRLYWYRQTLGQGPEFLTYFQNEAQLEKSRLLSDRFSAERPKGSFSTLEIQRTEQGDSAMYLCASSLGGTGSHEQYFGPGTRLTVT.

CDR3 sequence (DNA): TGTGCCAGCAGCGACAGGGGTCACTATGGCTACACCTTC. Translating it yields CASSDRGHYGYTF. V is TRBV6-5 and J is TRBJ1-2; the match to TRBD1 covers 8 bases. The CDR3 consists of 13 residues. Looked up from germline, CDR1 is MNHEY and CDR2 is SVGAGI. The junction had 3 bases not matched to a gene; V was cut back by 6 bases and J by 3 bases.